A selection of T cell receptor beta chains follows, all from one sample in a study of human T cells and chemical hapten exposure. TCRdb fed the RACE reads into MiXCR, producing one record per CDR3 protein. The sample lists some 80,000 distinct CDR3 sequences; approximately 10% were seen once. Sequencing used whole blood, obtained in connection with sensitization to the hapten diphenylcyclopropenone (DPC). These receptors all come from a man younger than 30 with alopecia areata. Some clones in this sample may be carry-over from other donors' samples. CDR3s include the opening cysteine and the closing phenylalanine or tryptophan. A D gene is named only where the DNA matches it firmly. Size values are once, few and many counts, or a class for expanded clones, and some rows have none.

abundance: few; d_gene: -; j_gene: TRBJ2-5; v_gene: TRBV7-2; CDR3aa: CASSFRQETQYF; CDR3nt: TGTGCCAGCAGCTTCCGTCAAGAGACCCAGTACTTC
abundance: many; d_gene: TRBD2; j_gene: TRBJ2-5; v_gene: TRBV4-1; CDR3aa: CASSPYGLAGKGTQYF; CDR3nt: TGCGCCAGCAGCCCGTATGGACTAGCGGGAAAGGGGACCCAGTACTTC
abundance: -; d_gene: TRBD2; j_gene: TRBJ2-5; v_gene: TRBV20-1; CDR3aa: CSAIGGRQETQYF; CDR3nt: TGCAGTGCTATTGGCGGGAGACAAGAGACCCAGTACTTC
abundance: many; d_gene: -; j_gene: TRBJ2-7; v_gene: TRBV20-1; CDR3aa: CSAREGSYYEQYF; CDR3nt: TGCAGTGCTAGAGAAGGGTCCTACTACGAGCAGTACTTC
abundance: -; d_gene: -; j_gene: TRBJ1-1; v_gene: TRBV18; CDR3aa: CASSPFDSPEAFF; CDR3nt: TGTGCCAGCTCACCGTTCGACAGCCCTGAAGCTTTCTTT
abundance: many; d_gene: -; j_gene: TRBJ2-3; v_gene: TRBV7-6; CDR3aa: CASSPRPALTDTQYF; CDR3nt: TGTGCCAGCAGCCCCCGGCCCGCCCTCACAGATACGCAGTATTTT
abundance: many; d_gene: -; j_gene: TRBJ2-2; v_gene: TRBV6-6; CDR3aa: CASSYSGKNGELFF; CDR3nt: TGTGCCAGCAGTTACTCAGGGAAAAACGGGGAGCTGTTTTTT
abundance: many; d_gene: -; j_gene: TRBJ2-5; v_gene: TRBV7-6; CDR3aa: CASSLAPGPGTQYF; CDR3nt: TGTGCCAGCAGCTTAGCGCCGGGGCCAGGGACCCAGTACTTC
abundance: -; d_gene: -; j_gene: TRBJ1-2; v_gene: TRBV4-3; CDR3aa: CASSQERAQYGYTF; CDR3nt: TGCGCCAGCAGCCAAGAAAGGGCACAGTATGGCTACACCTTC
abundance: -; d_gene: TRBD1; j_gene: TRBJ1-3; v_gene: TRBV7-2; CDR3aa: CASVPPGQGGNTIYF; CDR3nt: TGTGCCAGCGTTCCACCGGGACAGGGTGGAAACACCATATATTTT
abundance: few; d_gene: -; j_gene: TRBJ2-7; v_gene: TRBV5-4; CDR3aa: CASSLGGTLNYEQYF; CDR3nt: TGTGCCAGCAGCTTGGGAGGGACCCTCAACTACGAGCAGTACTTC
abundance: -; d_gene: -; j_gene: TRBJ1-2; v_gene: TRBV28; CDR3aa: CASSLGRQNYGYTF; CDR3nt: TGTGCCAGCAGTTTAGGTAGACAAAACTATGGCTACACCTTC
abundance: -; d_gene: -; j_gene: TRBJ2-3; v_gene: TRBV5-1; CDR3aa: CATRRQLSTDTQYF; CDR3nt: TGCGCCACCCGCCGACAGCTATCCACAGATACGCAGTATTTT
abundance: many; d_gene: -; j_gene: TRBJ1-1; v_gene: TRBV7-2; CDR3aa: CASSLTGGVENTEAFF; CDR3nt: TGTGCCAGCAGCTTAACAGGAGGTGTCGAGAACACTGAAGCTTTCTTT
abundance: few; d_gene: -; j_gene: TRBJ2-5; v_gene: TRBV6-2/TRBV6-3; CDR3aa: CASSSLETQYF; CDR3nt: TGTGCCAGCAGTAGCCTAGAGACCCAGTACTTC
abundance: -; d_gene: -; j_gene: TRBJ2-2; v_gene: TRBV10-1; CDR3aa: CASSALLNTGELFF; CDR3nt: TGCGCCAGCAGTGCCCTTCTCAACACCGGGGAGCTGTTTTTT
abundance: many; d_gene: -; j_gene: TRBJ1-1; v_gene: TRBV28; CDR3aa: CASSSPTGRTEAFF; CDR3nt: TGTGCCAGCAGTTCCCCCACAGGGCGCACTGAAGCTTTCTTT